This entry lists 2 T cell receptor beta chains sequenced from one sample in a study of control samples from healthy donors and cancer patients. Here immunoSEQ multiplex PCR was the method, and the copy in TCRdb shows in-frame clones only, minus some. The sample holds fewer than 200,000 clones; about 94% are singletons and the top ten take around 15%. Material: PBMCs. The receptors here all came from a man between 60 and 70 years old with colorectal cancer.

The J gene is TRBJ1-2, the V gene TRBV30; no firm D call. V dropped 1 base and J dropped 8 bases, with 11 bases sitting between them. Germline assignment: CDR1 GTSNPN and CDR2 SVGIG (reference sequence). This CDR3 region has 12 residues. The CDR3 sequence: CAWSGRAWGYTF. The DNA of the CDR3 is TGTGCCTGGAGTGGGAGGGCTTGGGGCTACACCTTC.

Written as DNA, the CDR3 is TGTGCCAGCAGCTTAAGGGCCACAGGGAGCACAGATACGCAGTATTTT. Protein: CASSLRATGSTDTQYF. The rearrangement links TRBV7-9 to TRBJ2-3, with D tentatively TRBD1 (6 bases). CDR3 length equals 16 residues. The germline gives CDR1 SEHNR, CDR2 FQNEAQ (reference sequence). The germline V and J ends were trimmed by 2 bases and 0 bases, with 12 bases remaining between them.